This T cell receptor (beta chain) appears in the sequencing data of a study of blood T cell repertoires in COVID-19. Study-wide background: PBMCs, B-cell-depleted T cells, or T cells provided the cDNA or gDNA that made up the material.

V was clipped by 1 base and J by 2 bases, with 12 bases between them. CDR3 length: 16 residues. In germline, CDR1 is MNHEY, CDR2 SMNVEV (reference sequence). This clone was counted only a few times. Clones were sequenced by immunoSEQ multiplex PCR, and TCRdb holds only the in-frame ones, with some missing. Here the sample spans about 330,000 clones, about 87% being singletons. V usage is TRBV27 and J usage is TRBJ1-5; D is perhaps TRBD1 (6 bases). The sequenced material came from peripheral blood. This receptor was identified in a man aged 25-45 years with COVID-19, enrolled during active disease. The CDR3 loop reads CASSLWYREGNQPQHF. The CDR3 DNA reads as TGTGCCAGCAGTTTATGGTACAGGGAAGGCAATCAGCCCCAGCATTTT.